The present TCR beta chain was sequenced within a study of blood T cells in healthy people across ages. The germline gives CDR1 MNHEY, CDR2 SMNVEV (reference sequence). The CDR3 contains 15 residues. Trimming took 0 bases from V and 3 from J, leaving 11 bases between them. A second PCR of about 7 to 12 cycles used a sample-barcoded 5' primer and a J-beta primer mix. One entry per CDR3 protein results from TCRdb running MiXCR on the 5' RACE reads. Seen here are over 1,300,000 distinct CDR3 sequences, 45% to 70% observed once, and the top ten hold roughly 6.3%. This receptor was identified in a man aged 18 to 35 in good health. Sequencing input: blood. The chain employs TRBV27 and TRBJ2-5; possibly TRBD1 for D (6 bases). The CDR3 sequence is CASSLSLNREETQYF. The CDR3 nucleotides read TGTGCCAGCAGTTTATCTCTAAACAGGGAAGAGACCCAGTACTTC.